The 15 T cell receptor beta chains in this list originate from one sample, sequenced in a study of blood T cell repertoires in COVID-19. Method: immunoSEQ multiplex PCR; TCRdb's copy keeps in-frame clones and lacks some. The table includes about 260,000 clones, about 87% detected once. Sequenced material: peripheral blood. The receptors here all came from a woman between 40 and 50 years old who had recovered from COVID-19.

CDR3 DNA sequence: TGTGCCAGCTCGAGGGGCGGGGGCACTGAAGCTTTCTTT. It specifies CASSRGGGTEAFF. V and J are TRBV25-1 and TRBJ1-1; tentatively, D is TRBD1 (5 bases). CDR3 length: 13 residues. The germline V gene encodes CDR1 MGHDK and CDR2 SYGVNS. Trimming took off 8 bases at V and 4 bases at J, with 14 bases between the two ends.

This chain links TRBV6-5 with TRBJ2-5; 8 bases match TRBD1. Trimming removed 2 bases from V and 6 bases from J; junction bases left unmatched: 5. The CDR3 is 14 amino acids. The germline V gene encodes CDR1 MNHEY and CDR2 SVGAGI. CDR3 sequence reads: CASSYAGGAQTQYF. The DNA of the CDR3 is TGTGCCAGCAGTTACGCAGGGGGCGCGCAGACCCAGTACTTC.

The count of this clone is one. As DNA, the CDR3 is TGTGCCAGTAGGACCCTAGCGAACTCCTACAATGAGCAGTTCTTC. Residues: CASRTLANSYNEQFF. The chain recombines TRBV19 with TRBJ2-1, with a weak D call TRBD2 (6 bases). Germline CDR1 reads LNHDA; CDR2 reads SQIVND (reference sequence). V was shortened by 6 bases and J by 0 bases, with 12 bases between the two germline ends. This CDR3 has 15 residues.

The chain uses TRBV9 and TRBJ1-1, with 7 bases lining up with TRBD1. V lost 1 base to trimming and J lost 4 bases; unmatched junction nucleotides: 10. Germline lookup yields CDR1 SGDLS and CDR2 YYNGEE. The CDR3 has 16 residues. In DNA, the CDR3 is TGTGCCAGCAGCGTATGGGGACAGTTTTTACCCACTGAAGCTTTCTTT. Its translation: CASSVWGQFLPTEAFF.

The rearrangement links TRBV15 to TRBJ1-1; TRBD1 agrees at 9 bases. CDR1 and CDR2 (germline): LNHNV, YYDKDF (reference sequence). V lost 8 bases and J lost 0; bases outside the gene matches: 4. The CDR3 runs to 14 residues. The chain's CDR3 is CATGDRVMNTEAFF. Written as DNA, the CDR3 is TGTGCCACCGGGGACAGGGTGATGAACACTGAAGCTTTCTTT.

This chain uses TRBV5-4 with TRBJ1-1, with TRBD1 as a possible D gene (6 bases). V lost 4 bases to trimming and J lost 3 bases, with 16 bases between them. Looked up from germline, CDR1 is SGHNT and CDR2 is YYREEE (reference sequence). This CDR3 is 15 amino acids long. The CDR3 nucleotides read TGTGCCAGCAGCCGAGGTAGGGGGTTGGACACTGAAGCTTTCTTT. It encodes CASSRGRGLDTEAFF. The complete variable domain, with remaining parts taken from reference TRBV5-4 and TRBJ1-1, reads ETGVTQSPTHLIKTRGQQVTLRCSSQSGHNTVSWYQQALGQGPQFIFQYYREEENGRGNFPPRFSGLQFPNYSSELNVNALELDDSALYLCASSRGRGLDTEAFFGQGTRLTVV.

V is TRBV19 and J is TRBJ2-5; the D gene is possibly TRBD2 (6 bases). In germline, CDR1 is LNHDA, CDR2 SQIVND (reference sequence). V gave up 5 bases and J gave up 0 bases, with 7 bases separating them. CDR3 length: 13 amino acids. The CDR3 DNA follows: TGTGCCAGTAGTTCTAGCGACCAAGAGACCCAGTACTTC. Encoded protein: CASSSSDQETQYF.

The chain couples TRBV27 to TRBJ2-5, with TRBD2 matching over 7 bases. The CDR3 length is 14 residues. Germline values: CDR1 MNHEY, CDR2 SMNVEV (reference sequence). The junction had 5 bases not matched to a gene; V was cut back by 2 bases and J by 5 bases. The CDR3 here is CASSLGGVQETQYF. In nucleotides, the CDR3 is TGTGCCAGCAGTTTAGGGGGGGTCCAGGAGACCCAGTACTTC.

In DNA, the CDR3 is TGTGCCAGCAGAACCGCCGGGACAACGAACTATGGCTACACCTTC. Amino acids: CASRTAGTTNYGYTF. The gene calls are TRBV6-5 and TRBJ1-2, with D perhaps matching TRBD1 (6 bases). Trimming stripped 6 bases from V and 2 bases from J, with 16 bases between. Germline V lookup: CDR1 MNHEY, CDR2 SVGAGI. The CDR3 contains 15 residues.

The V and J genes are TRBV19 and TRBJ2-2, with D maybe TRBD2 (6 bases). Trimming took 4 bases from V and 1 from J, leaving 7 bases between them. Germline assignment: CDR1 LNHDA and CDR2 SQIVND (reference sequence). There are 14 residues in the CDR3. CDR3 sequence: CASSTGGNTGELFF. The DNA of the CDR3 is TGTGCCAGTAGTACCGGGGGGAACACCGGGGAGCTGTTTTTT.

This clone was recorded only once. The chain has TRBV25-1 and TRBJ1-1, with no clear D. The CDR3 is 13 residues long. The V end was cut by 5 bases, the J end by 5 bases, with 12 bases between. Germline V gene sequence: CDR1 MGHDK, CDR2 SYGVNS. CDR3 nucleotides: TGTGCCAGCAGTCCGGGTTTTCGGACTGAAGCTTTCTTT. It specifies CASSPGFRTEAFF.

The sample holds one count of this clone. The V call is TRBV2, the J call TRBJ1-5; no clear D. V gave up 4 bases and J gave up 9 bases, with 19 bases separating them. Germline CDR1 reads SNHLY; CDR2 reads FYNNEI. The CDR3 loop spans 15 amino acids. This chain's CDR3 is CASSAFAQQRWPQHF. In DNA form, the CDR3 reads TGTGCCAGCAGTGCCTTTGCCCAGCAGAGGTGGCCCCAGCATTTT.

This rearrangement joins TRBV25-1 to TRBJ1-2, with TRBD1 matching 10 bases. Per germline, CDR1 MGHDK and CDR2 SYGVNS. The trim removed 5 bases at V and 8 bases at J, leaving 5 bases unmatched. This CDR3 region has 13 residues. In DNA form, the CDR3 reads TGTGCCAGCAGTCTGGGGACAGGGGTAGGCTACACCTTC. Protein sequence: CASSLGTGVGYTF.

The V and J genes are TRBV27 and TRBJ1-1; 7 bases agree with TRBD1. The V segment lost 5 bases and the J segment 12 bases; nucleotides outside the gene matches: 9. CDR1 is MNHEY, CDR2 SMNVEV, per germline (reference sequence). The CDR3 is 12 amino acids. The CDR3: CASSAGTDQPFF. The CDR3 DNA reads as TGTGCCAGCAGTGCAGGGACAGATCAGCCTTTCTTT.

The V gene is TRBV3-1 (or the pseudogene TRBV3-2), the J gene TRBJ1-1; D gene uncertain. Germline lookup yields CDR1 LGHDT and CDR2 YNNKEL (reference sequence). V lost 11 bases and J 0 bases, leaving 16 bases between the germline ends. The CDR3 is 14 residues long. The CDR3 DNA reads as TGTGCCTTCTCCGCCCGGTTTCTGAACACTGAAGCTTTCTTT. This sequence encodes CAFSARFLNTEAFF.